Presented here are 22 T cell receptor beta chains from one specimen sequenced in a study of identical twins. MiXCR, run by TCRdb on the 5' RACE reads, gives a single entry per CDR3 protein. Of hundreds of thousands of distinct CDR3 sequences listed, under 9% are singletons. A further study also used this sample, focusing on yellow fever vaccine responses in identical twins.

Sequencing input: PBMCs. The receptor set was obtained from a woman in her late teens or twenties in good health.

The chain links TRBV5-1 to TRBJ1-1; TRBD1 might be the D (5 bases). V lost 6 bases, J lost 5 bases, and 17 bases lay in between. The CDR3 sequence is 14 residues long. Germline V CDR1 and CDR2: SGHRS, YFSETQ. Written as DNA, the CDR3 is TGCGCCAGCACGTTAACCGGGGGAAGGACTGAAGCTTTCTTT. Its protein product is CASTLTGGRTEAFF. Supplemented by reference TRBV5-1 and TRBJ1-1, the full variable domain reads KAGVTQTPRYLIKTRGQQVTLSCSPISGHRSVSWYQQTPGQGLQFLFEYFSETQRNKGNFPGRFSGRQFSNSRSEMNVSTLELGDSALYLCASTLTGGRTEAFFGQGTRLTVV.

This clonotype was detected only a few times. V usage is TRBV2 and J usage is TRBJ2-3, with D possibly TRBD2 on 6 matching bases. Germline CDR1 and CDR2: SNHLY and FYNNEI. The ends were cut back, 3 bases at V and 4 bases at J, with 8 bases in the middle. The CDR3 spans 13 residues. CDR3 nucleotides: TGTGCCAGCAGTGAGGGGAGGTCAGATACGCAGTATTTT. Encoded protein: CASSEGRSDTQYF.

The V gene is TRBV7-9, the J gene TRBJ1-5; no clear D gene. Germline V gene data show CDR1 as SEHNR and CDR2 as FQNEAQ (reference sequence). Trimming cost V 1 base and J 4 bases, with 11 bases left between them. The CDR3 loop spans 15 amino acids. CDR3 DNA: TGTGCCAGCAGCTTAGTGGGAGGCAGGAATCAGCCCCAGCATTTT. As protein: CASSLVGGRNQPQHF.

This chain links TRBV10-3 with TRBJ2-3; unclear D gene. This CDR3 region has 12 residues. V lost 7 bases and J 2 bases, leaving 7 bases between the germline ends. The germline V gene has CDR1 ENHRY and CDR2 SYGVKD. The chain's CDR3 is CAITENTDTQYF. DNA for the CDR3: TGTGCCATCACCGAGAACACAGATACGCAGTATTTT.

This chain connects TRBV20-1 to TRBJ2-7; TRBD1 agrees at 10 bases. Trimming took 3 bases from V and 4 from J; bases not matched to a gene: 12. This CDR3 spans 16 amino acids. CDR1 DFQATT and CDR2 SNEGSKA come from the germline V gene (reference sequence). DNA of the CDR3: TGCAGTGCTAGGCCCCGGGACAGGGGTTTTATATACGAGCAGTACTTC. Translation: CSARPRDRGFIYEQYF.

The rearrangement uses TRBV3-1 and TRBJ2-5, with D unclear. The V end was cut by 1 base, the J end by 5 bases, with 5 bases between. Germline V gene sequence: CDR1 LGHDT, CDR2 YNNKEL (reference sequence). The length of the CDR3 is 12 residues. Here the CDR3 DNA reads TGTGCCAGCAGCCAAGTTGCGGAGACCCAGTACTTC. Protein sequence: CASSQVAETQYF.

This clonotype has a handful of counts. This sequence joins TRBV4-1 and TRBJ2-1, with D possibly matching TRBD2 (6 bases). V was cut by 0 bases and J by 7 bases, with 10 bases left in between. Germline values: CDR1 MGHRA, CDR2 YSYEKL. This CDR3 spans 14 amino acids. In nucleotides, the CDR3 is TGCGCCAGCAGCCAAGATCTTAGCGGTAATGAGCAGTTCTTC. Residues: CASSQDLSGNEQFF.

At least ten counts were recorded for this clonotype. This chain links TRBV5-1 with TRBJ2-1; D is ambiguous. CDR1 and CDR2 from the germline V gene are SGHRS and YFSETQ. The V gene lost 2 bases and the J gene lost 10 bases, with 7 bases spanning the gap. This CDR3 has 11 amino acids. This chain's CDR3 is CASSFGREQFF. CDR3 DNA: TGCGCCAGCAGCTTCGGCCGCGAGCAGTTCTTC.

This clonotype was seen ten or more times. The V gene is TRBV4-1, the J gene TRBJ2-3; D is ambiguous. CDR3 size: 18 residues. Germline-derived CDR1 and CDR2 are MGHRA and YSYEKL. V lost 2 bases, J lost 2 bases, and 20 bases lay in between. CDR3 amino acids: CASSQLTYGLTYTDTQYF. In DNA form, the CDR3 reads TGCGCCAGCAGCCAATTGACCTACGGGCTAACATACACAGATACGCAGTATTTT.

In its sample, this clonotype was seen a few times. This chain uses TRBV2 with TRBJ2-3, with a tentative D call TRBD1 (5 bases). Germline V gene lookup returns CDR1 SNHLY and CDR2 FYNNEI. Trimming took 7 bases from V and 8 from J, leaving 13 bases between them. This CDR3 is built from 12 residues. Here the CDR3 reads CASTSGSGTQYF. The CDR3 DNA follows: TGTGCCAGCACTTCAGGGTCGGGTACGCAGTATTTT.

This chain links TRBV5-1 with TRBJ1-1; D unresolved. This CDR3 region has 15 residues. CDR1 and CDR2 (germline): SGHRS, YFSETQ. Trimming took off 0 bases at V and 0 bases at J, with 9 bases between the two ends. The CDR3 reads CASSLEGSLNTEAFF. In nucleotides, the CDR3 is TGCGCCAGCAGCTTGGAGGGCAGCTTGAACACTGAAGCTTTCTTT.

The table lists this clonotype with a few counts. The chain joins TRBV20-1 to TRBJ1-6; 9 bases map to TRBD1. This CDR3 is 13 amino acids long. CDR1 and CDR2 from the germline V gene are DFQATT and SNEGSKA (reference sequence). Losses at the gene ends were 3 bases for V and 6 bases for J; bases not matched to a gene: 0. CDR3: CSARTGGNSPLHF. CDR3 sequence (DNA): TGCAGTGCTAGGACAGGGGGTAATTCACCCCTCCACTTT.

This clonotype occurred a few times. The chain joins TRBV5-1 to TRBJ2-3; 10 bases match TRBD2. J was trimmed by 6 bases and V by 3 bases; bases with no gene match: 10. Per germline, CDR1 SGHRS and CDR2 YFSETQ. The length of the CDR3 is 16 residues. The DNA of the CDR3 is TGCGCCAGCAGCTCAGCCTGGACTAGCGGCTCGGATACGCAGTATTTT. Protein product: CASSSAWTSGSDTQYF.

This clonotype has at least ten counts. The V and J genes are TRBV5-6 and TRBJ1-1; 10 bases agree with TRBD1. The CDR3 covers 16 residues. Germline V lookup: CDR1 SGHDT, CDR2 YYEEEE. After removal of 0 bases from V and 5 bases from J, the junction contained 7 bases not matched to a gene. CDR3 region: CASSLGTGGSRTEAFF. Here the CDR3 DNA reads TGTGCCAGCAGCTTGGGGACAGGGGGTTCGAGAACTGAAGCTTTCTTT.

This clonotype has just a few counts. CDR3 protein: CASSTPGQGQVDEQFF. The CDR3 DNA sequence: TGTGCCAGCAGCACACCGGGACAGGGGCAGGTCGATGAGCAGTTCTTC. This chain joins TRBV7-3 and TRBJ2-1; 10 bases map to TRBD1. This CDR3 spans 16 amino acids. The germline gives CDR1 SGHTA, CDR2 FQGTGA. The V and J ends lost 5 bases and 8 bases, in that order; junction bases with no gene match: 12.

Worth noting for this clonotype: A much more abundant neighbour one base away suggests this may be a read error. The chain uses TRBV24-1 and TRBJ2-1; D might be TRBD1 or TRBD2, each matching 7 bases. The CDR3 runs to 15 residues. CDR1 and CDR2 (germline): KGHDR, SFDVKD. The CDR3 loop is CATSADRDYYYEQFF. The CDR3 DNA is TGTGCCACCAGTGCCGACAGGGACTACTACTATGAGCAGTTCTTC.

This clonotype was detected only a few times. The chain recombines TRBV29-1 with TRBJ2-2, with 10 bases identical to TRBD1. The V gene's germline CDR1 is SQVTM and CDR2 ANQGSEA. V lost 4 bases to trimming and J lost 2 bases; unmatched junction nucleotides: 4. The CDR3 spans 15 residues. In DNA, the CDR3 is TGCAGCGTTGGGGGGACAGGGGTAAACACCGGGGAGCTGTTTTTT. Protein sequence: CSVGGTGVNTGELFF.

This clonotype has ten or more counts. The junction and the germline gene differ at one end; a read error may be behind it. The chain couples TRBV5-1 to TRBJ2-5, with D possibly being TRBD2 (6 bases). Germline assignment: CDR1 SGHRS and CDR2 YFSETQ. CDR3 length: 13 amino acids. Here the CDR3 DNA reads TGTGCCAGCAGTTTTGGCGGGGAAGAGACCCAGTACTTC. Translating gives CASSFGGEETQYF.

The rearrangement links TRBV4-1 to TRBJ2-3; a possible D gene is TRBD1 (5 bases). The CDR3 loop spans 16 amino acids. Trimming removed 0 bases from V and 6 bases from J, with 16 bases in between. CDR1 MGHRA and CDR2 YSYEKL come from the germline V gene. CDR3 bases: TGCGCCAGCAGCCAAGACCAGGGTTCCTATGAGGATACGCAGTATTTT. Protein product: CASSQDQGSYEDTQYF.

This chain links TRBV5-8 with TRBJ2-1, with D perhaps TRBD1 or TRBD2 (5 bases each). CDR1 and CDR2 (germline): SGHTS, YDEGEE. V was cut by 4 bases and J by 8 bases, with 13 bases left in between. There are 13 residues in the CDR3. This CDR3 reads CASSPGGLHEQFF. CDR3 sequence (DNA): TGTGCCAGCAGCCCTGGGGGTCTCCATGAGCAGTTCTTC.

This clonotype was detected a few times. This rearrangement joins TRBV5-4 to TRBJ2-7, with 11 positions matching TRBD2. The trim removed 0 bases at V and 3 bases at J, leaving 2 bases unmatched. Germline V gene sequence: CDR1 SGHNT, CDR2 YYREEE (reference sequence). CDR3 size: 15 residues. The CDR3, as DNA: TGTGCCAGCAGCTTGGGACTAGCGGGAAACTACGAGCAGTACTTC. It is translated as CASSLGLAGNYEQYF.

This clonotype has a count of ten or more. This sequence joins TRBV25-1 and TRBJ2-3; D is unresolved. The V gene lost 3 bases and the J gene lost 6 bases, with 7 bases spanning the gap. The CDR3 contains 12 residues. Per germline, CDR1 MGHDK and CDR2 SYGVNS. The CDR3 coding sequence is TGTGCCAGCAGTGAGCGTGGGGATACGCAGTATTTT. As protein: CASSERGDTQYF.